This T cell receptor beta chain was captured by sequencing in a study of blood T cell repertoires in COVID-19. About the research overall: Sites in the United States, Italy and Spain provided acute and convalescent COVID-19 samples.

This CDR3 is built from 17 residues. The V gene lost 8 bases and the J gene lost 0 bases, with 18 bases spanning the gap. CDR1 is SGDLS, CDR2 YYNGEE, per germline. Methods used by the authors: It was from reference gene primer amplification that nucleated cell counts were estimated. TCRdb's table, derived via immunoSEQ multiplex PCR, lists solely in-frame clones and lacks some. V and J calls and clone size come straight from that table; D and trimming were deduced from the DNA. The data contain 80,000 or so clones, 70% to 90% of them singletons. The receptor was isolated from a man aged 60 to 69 with COVID-19, enrolled during active disease. The sample comprised peripheral blood. The chain uses TRBV9 and TRBJ2-6; D is unresolved. The CDR3 here is CARPLVARSSGANVLTF. DNA for the CDR3: TGTGCCAGACCTCTTGTTGCGAGAAGCTCTGGGGCCAACGTCCTGACTTTC.